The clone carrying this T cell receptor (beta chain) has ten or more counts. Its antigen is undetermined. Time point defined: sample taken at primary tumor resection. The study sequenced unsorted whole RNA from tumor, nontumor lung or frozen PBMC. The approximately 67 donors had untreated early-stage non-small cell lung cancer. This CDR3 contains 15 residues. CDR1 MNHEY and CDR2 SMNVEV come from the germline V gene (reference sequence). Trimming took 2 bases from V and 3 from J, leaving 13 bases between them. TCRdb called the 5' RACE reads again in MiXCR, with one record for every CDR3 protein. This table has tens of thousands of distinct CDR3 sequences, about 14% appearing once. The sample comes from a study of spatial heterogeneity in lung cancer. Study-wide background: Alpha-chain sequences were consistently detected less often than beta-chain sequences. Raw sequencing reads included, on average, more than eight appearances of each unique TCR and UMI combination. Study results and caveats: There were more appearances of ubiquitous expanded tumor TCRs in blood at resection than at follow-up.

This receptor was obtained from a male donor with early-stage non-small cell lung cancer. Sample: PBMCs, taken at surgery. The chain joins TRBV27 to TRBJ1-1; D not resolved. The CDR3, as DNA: TGTGCCAGCAGTTTACTAAACCGGTGGGACACTGAAGCTTTCTTT. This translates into CASSLLNRWDTEAFF.